Listed here are 6 T cell receptor beta chains from one sample, sequenced in a study of regulatory T cells in long-lasting Graves disease. Construction of TCR beta libraries relied on iRepertoire HTBI primers and on Arm-PCR targeting CDR3 regions. TCRdb recomputed calls from the multiplex PCR reads with MiXCR, one row per CDR3 protein. Among hundreds of thousands of distinct CDR3 sequences listed, about 17% were seen once. Time point in this sample: newly diagnosed GD, antithyroid drugs for less than 3 months. The TCR library used RNA extracted from PBMCs. This sample was also put to use in a study of T cells in Graves' hyperthyroidism and ophthalmopathy.

The sample consisted of peripheral blood mononuclear cells (PBMCs), taken at new diagnosis, from a patient treated with antithyroid drugs. The receptors were sampled from a woman aged 25 to 39 with Graves disease.

This clonotype appeared many times. This rearrangement joins TRBV7-9 to TRBJ2-1, with 8 bases lining up with TRBD2. CDR3 length: 12 residues. Trimming removed 3 bases from V and 9 bases from J; junction bases left unmatched: 1. The germline V gene has CDR1 SEHNR and CDR2 FQNEAQ (reference sequence). CDR3 coding DNA: TGTGCCAGCAGCTTCGCGGGAGGTGAGCAGTTCTTC. Protein: CASSFAGGEQFF.

This clonotype has a count of ten or more. V usage is TRBV30 and J usage is TRBJ1-5; D unclear. In germline, CDR1 is GTSNPN, CDR2 SVGIG (reference sequence). The V end lost 5 bases, the J end lost 6 bases, and 11 bases lay between the germline ends. The CDR3 length is 12 residues. CDR3 residues: CAWGSFAQPQHF. CDR3 coding DNA: TGTGCCTGGGGCAGTTTTGCTCAGCCCCAGCATTTT.

This clonotype was counted a few times. J is TRBJ1-2 and V is TRBV12-3 or TRBV12-4; D may be TRBD1 (6 bases). V was cut by 6 bases and J by 0 bases, with 14 bases left in between. The CDR3 runs to 15 residues. DNA for the CDR3: TGTGCCAGCAGCCGCGGACAGTTAGCTAACTATGGCTACACCTTC. Residues: CASSRGQLANYGYTF.

This clonotype was found many times. J is TRBJ2-1 and V is TRBV5-1; 13 nucleotides align to TRBD2. Germline V gene lookup returns CDR1 SGHRS and CDR2 YFSETQ. The CDR3 consists of 17 residues. With V trimmed by 4 bases and J by 7 bases, 11 bases remained unmatched. CDR3: CASSPFTSGRAENEQFF. DNA for the CDR3: TGCGCCAGCAGCCCCTTTACTAGCGGGAGGGCCGAGAATGAGCAGTTCTTC. The full variable domain, completed using reference TRBV5-1 and TRBJ2-1, is KAGVTQTPRYLIKTRGQQVTLSCSPISGHRSVSWYQQTPGQGLQFLFEYFSETQRNKGNFPGRFSGRQFSNSRSEMNVSTLELGDSALYLCASSPFTSGRAENEQFFGPGTRLTVL.

This rearrangement joins TRBV5-1 to TRBJ2-5; no definite D call. CDR1 and CDR2 from the germline V gene are SGHRS and YFSETQ. Trimming removed 0 bases at V and 1 base at J, with 7 bases between. The CDR3 has 14 amino acids. This CDR3 is CASSLGAPQETQYF. The CDR3 nucleotides read TGCGCCAGCAGCTTGGGGGCGCCCCAAGAGACCCAGTACTTC.

This clonotype came up many times. The V call is TRBV6-2 or TRBV6-3, the J call TRBJ1-1; no reliable D call. The CDR3 consists of 15 residues. V was shortened by 8 bases and J by 0 bases, with 16 bases between the two germline ends. CDR1 is MNHEY and CDR2 is SVGEGT in the germline V gene. CDR3 in DNA: TGTGCCAGCGGAGCAAAAGGGTATATGAACACTGAAGCTTTCTTT. It translates to CASGAKGYMNTEAFF.